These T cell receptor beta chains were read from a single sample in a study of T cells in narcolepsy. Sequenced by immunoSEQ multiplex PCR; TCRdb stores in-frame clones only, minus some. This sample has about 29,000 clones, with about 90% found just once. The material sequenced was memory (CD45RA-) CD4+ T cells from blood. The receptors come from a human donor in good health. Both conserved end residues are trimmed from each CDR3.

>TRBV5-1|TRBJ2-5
ASSPRTGGETQY
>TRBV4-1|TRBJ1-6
ASSQVLPGSSYNSPLH
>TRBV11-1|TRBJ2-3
ASRGDTSTDTQY
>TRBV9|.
ASSHQGGSYEQY
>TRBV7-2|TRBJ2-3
ASSLTGGADTQY
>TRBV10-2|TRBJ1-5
ASSEWGPQPQH
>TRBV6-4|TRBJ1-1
ASSGQPNTEAF
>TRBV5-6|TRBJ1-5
ASSVNRAGQPQH
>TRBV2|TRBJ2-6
ASSERGNGANVLT
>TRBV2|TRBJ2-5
ASSAEVFTETQY
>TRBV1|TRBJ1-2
TSSQDRAPAYGYT
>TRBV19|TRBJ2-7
ASSPGGVYEQY
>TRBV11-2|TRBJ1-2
ASSFEVGGYT
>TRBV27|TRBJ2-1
ASSRTGSENEQF
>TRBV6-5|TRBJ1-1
ASRHRDSGTEAF
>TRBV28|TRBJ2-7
ASSLGLAGYHSYEQY
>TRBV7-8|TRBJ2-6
ASSLARAGANVLT
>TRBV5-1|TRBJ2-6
ASSLVVNSGANVLT
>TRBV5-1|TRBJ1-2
ASSLGASGDYGYT
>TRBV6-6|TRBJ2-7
ARGREQY
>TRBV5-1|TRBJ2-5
ASSPAGVETQY
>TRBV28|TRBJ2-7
ASSSSFGHSYEQY
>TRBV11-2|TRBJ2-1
ASSRTGANEQF
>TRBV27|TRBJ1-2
ASATVNYGYT
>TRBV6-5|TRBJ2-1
ASSHRMTEQF
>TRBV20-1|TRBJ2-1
SATGRQQF
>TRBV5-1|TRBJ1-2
ASSVGDGAGYGYT
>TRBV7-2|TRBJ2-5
ASSLNRKETQY
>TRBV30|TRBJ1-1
AGDRGYTEAF
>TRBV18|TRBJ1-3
ASSDRSPGNTIY
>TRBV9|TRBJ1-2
ASSVQGNYGYT
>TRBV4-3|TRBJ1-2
ASSQDLRSNYGYT
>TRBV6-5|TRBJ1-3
ASSYNGGASGNTIY
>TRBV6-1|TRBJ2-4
ASTRQWDRADIQY
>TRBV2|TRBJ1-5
ASSKQGFGNQPQH
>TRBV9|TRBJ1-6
ASSLRDGSSGGSPLH
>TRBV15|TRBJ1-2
ATSRGEGAVGSYGCT
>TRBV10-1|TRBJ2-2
ASRKSTNTGELF
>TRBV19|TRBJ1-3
ASSHRSNSGNTIY
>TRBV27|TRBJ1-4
ASSLGTGLGRSYEKLF
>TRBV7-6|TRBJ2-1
ASSFVLGGNEQF
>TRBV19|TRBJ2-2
ASSIPQGGTGELF
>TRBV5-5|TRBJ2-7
ASSLASSDGKY
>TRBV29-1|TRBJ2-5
SVVPKETQY